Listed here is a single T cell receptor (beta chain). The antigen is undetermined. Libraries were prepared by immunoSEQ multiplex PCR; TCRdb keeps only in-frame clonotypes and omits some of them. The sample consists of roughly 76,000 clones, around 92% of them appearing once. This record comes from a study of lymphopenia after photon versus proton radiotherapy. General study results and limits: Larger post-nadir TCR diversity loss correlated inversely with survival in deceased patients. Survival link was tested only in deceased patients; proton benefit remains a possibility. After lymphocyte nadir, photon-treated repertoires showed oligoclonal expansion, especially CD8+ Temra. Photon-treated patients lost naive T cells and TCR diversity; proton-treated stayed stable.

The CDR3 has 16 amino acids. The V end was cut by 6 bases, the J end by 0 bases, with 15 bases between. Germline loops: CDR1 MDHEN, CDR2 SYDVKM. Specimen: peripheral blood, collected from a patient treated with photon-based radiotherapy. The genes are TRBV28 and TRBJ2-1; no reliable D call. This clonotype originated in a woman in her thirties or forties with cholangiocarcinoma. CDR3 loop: CASRPPGGSSYNEQFF. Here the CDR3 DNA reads TGTGCCAGCAGACCCCCGGGCGGAAGCTCCTACAATGAGCAGTTCTTC.